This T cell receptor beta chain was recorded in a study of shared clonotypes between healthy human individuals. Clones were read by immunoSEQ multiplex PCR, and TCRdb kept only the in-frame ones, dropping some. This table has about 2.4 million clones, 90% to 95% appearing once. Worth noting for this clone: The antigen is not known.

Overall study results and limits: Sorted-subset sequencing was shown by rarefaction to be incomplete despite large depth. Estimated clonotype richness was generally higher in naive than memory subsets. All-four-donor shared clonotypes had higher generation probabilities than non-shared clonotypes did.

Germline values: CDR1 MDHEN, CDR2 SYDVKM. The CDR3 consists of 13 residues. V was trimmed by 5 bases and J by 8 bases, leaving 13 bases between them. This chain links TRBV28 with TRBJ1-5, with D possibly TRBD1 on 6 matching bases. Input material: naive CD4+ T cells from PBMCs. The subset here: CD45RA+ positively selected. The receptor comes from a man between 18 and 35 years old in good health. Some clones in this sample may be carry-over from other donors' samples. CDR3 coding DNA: TGTGCCAGCAGTCGGAGGGGGTACAAGCCCCAGCATTTT. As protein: CASSRRGYKPQHF.